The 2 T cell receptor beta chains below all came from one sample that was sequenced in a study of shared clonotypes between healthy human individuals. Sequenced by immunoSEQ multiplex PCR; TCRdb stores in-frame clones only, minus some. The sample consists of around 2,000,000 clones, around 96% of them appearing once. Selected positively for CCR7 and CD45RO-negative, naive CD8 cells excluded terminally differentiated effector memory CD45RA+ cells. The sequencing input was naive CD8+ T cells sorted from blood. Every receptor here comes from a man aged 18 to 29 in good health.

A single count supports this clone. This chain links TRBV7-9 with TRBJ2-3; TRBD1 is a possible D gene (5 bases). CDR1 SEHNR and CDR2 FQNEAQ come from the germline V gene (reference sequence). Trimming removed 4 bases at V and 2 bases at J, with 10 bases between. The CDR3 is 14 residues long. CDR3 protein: CASSSSQVTDTQYF. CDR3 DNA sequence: TGTGCCAGCAGCTCCTCACAGGTCACAGATACGCAGTATTTT.

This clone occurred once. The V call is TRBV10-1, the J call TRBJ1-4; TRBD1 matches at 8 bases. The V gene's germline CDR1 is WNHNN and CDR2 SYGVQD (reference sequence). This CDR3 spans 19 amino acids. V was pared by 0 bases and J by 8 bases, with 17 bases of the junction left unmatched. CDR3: CASSESHRGYFSGKEKLFF. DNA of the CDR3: TGCGCCAGCAGTGAGTCCCACAGGGGGTATTTCAGTGGCAAGGAAAAACTGTTTTTT.